Below, one TCR beta chain is given with its context. No antigen is known for it. Trimming left V 4 bases short and J 6 bases short, with 13 bases between. The germline CDR1 and CDR2 sequences are SGHKS and YYEKEE (reference sequence). This CDR3 is 14 amino acids long. Patients with chemo-refractory metastatic non-small-cell lung cancer received focal radiation plus CTLA-4 blockade with ipilimumab. The source of the sample is a study of radiotherapy plus CTLA-4 blockade in lung cancer. Points from the study as a whole: Following radiotherapy plus ipilimumab, tumor-derived TCR clones expanded in the blood. Increased serum interferon-beta after radiation also reportedly predicted response strongly.

Produced via immunoSEQ multiplex PCR; TCRdb's table is partial and in-frame only. The table shows roughly 71,000 clones, with 78% occurring only once. This TCR was sampled from a human donor with non-small cell lung cancer who had a complete response to radiotherapy plus ipilimumab. This chain uses TRBV5-5 with TRBJ1-4; weak D call: TRBD1 (5 bases). The sample was peripheral blood, taken from a patient treated with radiotherapy plus ipilimumab. The CDR3 loop reads CASSPGPGDEKLFF. The CDR3 nucleotides read TGTGCCAGCAGCCCGGGGCCCGGGGATGAAAAACTGTTTTTT.